This T cell receptor (beta chain) stems from a study of graft-versus-host responses after intestinal transplantation. The wider study: Once they had received anti-thymocyte globulin induction, all recipients took tacrolimus and steroids for approximately three years.

Notes on this clone: The antigen remains undetermined.

Trimming took 6 bases from V and 5 from J, leaving 14 bases between them. This CDR3 has 14 residues. Germline V CDR1 and CDR2: MDHEN, SYDVKM. TCRdb keeps only in-frame clones here, not all; method: immunoSEQ multiplex PCR. Of 35,000 to 50,000 clones listed, over 90% are singletons. The V call is TRBV28, the J call TRBJ1-5; no clear D gene. The sequences come from unstimulated CD8+ T cells sorted from spleen or lymph node cells, collected before transplant. The receptor was derived from a human donor who was the organ donor for an intestinal transplant. CDR3 amino acids: CASSRRVFDQPQHF. CDR3 nucleotide sequence: TGTGCCAGCAGCAGGCGGGTCTTTGATCAGCCCCAGCATTTT. Full variable domain (rest looked up from reference TRBV28 and TRBJ1-5): DVKVTQSSRYLVKRTGEKVFLECVQDMDHENMFWYRQDPGLGLRLIYFSYDVKMKEKGDIPEGYSVSREKKERFSLILESASTNQTSMYLCASSRRVFDQPQHFGDGTRLSIL.